This T cell receptor beta chain derives from a study of control samples from healthy donors and cancer patients. This CDR3 is 15 amino acids long. Per the germline V gene, CDR1 is KGHSH and CDR2 is LQKENI. V gave up 4 bases and J gave up 6 bases; unmatched junction bases: 6. Generated by immunoSEQ multiplex PCR, the TCRdb table keeps only in-frame clones and is missing some. The table has 45,000 to 60,000 clones, around 95% seen once; the top ten hold about 4%. The origin of this receptor is a young man in good health. Sequenced input: blood. V is TRBV18 and J is TRBJ2-1, with 10 bases aligning to TRBD1. In DNA, the CDR3 is TGTGCCAGCTCACAGACAGGGGGCTGGGGCAATGAGCAGTTCTTC. Translation gives CASSQTGGWGNEQFF. The variable domain in full, with the rest retrieved from reference TRBV18 and TRBJ2-1, is NAGVMQNPRHLVRRRGQEARLRCSPMKGHSHVYWYRQLPEEGLKFMVYLQKENIIDESGMPKERFSAEFPKEGPSILRIQQVVRGDSAAYFCASSQTGGWGNEQFFGPGTRLTVL.